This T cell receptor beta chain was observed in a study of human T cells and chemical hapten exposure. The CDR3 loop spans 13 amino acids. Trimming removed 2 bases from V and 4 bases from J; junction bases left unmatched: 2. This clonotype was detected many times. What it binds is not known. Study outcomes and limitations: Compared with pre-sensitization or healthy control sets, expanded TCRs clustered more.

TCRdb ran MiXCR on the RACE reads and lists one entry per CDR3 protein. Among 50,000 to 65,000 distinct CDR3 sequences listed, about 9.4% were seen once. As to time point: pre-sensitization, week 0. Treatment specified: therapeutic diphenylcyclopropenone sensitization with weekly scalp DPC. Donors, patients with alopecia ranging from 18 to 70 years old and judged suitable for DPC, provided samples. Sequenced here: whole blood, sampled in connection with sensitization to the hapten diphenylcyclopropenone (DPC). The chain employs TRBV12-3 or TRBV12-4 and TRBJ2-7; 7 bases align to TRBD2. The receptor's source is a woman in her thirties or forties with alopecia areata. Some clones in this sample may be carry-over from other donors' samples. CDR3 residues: CASSLSSGYEQYF. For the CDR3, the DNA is TGTGCCAGCAGTTTATCTAGCGGATACGAGCAGTACTTC.